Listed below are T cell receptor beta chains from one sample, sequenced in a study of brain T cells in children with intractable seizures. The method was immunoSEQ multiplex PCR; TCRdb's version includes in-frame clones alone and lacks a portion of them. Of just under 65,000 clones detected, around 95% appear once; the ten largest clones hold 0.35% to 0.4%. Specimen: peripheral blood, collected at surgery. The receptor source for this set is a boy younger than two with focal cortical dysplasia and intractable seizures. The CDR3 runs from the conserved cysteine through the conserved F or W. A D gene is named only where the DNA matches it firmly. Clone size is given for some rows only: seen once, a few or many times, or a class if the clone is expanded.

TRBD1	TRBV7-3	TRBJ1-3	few	CASSPRDRGPGNTIYF	TGTGCCAGCAGCCCCCGGGACAGGGGGCCTGGAAACACCATATATTTT
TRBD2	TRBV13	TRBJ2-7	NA	CASSLRLAVWEQYF	TGTGCCAGCAGCTTGAGACTAGCGGTGTGGGAGCAGTACTTC
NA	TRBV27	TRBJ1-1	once	CGPGIEAFF	TGTGGACCGGGCATTGAAGCTTTCTTT
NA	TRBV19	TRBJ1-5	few	CASSIFPIQPQHF	TGTGCCAGTAGTATATTTCCCATTCAGCCCCAGCATTTT
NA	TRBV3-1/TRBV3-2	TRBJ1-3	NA	CASSQGSGLSGNTIYF	TGTGCCAGCAGCCAAGGGTCAGGGCTCTCTGGAAACACCATATATTTT
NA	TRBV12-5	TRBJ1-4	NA	CASGRGDTNEKLFF	TGTGCTAGTGGCCGGGGGGACACTAATGAAAAACTGTTTTTT
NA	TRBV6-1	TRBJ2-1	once	CASSGWGRKHYNEQFF	TGTGCCAGCAGTGGATGGGGGCGGAAGCATTACAATGAGCAGTTCTTC
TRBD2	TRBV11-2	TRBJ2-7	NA	CASSLGGLAGGTYEQYF	TGTGCCAGCAGCTTAGGGGGGCTAGCGGGAGGCACCTACGAGCAGTACTTC
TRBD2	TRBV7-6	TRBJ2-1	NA	CASSAGVRDNEQFF	TGTGCCAGCAGCGCGGGAGTCCGGGACAATGAGCAGTTCTTC
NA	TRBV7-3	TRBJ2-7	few	CASSLGGSPPYEQYF	TGTGCCAGCAGTTTAGGCGGCAGCCCTCCCTACGAGCAGTACTTC
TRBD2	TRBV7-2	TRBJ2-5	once	CASSLAGLAGGTETQYF	TGTGCCAGCAGCTTAGCGGGACTAGCGGGGGGGACGGAGACCCAGTACTTC
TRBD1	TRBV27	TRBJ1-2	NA	CASRSSGTGGYTF	TGTGCCAGCAGGTCCTCCGGGACAGGTGGCTACACCTTC
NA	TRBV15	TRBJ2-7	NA	CATSRRTVGYEQYF	TGTGCCACCAGCAGAAGGACAGTGGGCTACGAGCAGTACTTC
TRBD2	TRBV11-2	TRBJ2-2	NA	CASSPPRREVPGELFF	TGTGCCAGCAGCCCGCCGAGGCGGGAGGTTCCCGGGGAGCTGTTTTTT
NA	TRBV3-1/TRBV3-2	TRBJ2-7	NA	CASSASVLLPSEEQYF	TGTGCCAGCAGCGCCTCCGTTTTGCTCCCCTCAGAGGAGCAGTACTTC
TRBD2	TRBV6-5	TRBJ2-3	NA	CASSSSGRGPDTQYF	TGTGCCAGCAGTTCTAGCGGGAGAGGCCCAGATACGCAGTATTTT
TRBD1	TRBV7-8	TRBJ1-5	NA	CASSLDLFRADRGIRQPQHF	TGTGCCAGCAGCTTAGATTTGTTTCGTGCGGACAGGGGTATTCGTCAGCCCCAGCATTTT
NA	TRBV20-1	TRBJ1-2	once	CSARTGNGYTF	TGCAGTGCTCGAACAGGGAATGGCTACACCTTC
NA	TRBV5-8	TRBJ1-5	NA	CASSFYRGNQPQHF	TGTGCCAGCAGCTTTTACAGGGGCAATCAGCCCCAGCATTTT
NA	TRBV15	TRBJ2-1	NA	CATSRDQAGNEQFF	TGTGCCACCAGCAGAGATCAAGCAGGGAATGAGCAGTTCTTC
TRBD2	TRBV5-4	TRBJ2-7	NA	CASSSGLADYYEQYF	TGTGCCAGCAGCTCGGGACTAGCGGACTACTACGAGCAGTACTTC
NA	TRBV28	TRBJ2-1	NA	CASSFSGRSSYNEQFF	TGTGCCAGCAGTTTCTCGGGTAGGAGCTCCTACAATGAGCAGTTCTTC
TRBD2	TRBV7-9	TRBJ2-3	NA	CATLRLAGDTQYF	TGTGCCACTCTCAGACTAGCGGGAGATACGCAGTATTTT
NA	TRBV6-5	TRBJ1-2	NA	CASSYSGRDYGYTF	TGTGCCAGCAGTTACTCGGGCAGGGACTATGGCTACACCTTC
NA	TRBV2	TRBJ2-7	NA	CASSGERYEQYF	TGTGCCAGCAGTGGGGAGCGATACGAGCAGTACTTC
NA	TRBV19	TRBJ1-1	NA	CASRGHRDGTEAFF	TGTGCCAGTAGGGGTCACCGGGACGGGACTGAAGCTTTCTTT
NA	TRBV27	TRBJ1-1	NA	CASSFSGGFQAFF	TGTGCCAGCAGTTTCTCTGGCGGGTTTCAAGCTTTCTTT